This TCR beta chain came from a study of identical twins. Germline V CDR1 and CDR2: SGHRS, YFSETQ. Trimming took off 2 bases at V and 6 bases at J, with 8 bases between the two ends. There are 13 residues in the CDR3. This clonotype appeared many times. The target antigen is unknown. Whole-study findings and limits: Diverse VJ usage suggested most zero-insertion clonotypes were not invariant T cells.

TCRdb fed the 5' RACE reads into MiXCR, producing one record per CDR3 protein. The sample has approximately 600,000 distinct CDR3 sequences; nearly 10% are singletons. The same data also contributed to another study, on yellow fever vaccine responses in identical twins.

The specimen was PBMCs. This TCR was sampled from a young woman in good health. The chain recombines TRBV5-1 with TRBJ2-2, with D possibly being TRBD1 (5 bases). The CDR3 sequence is CASSFEGAGELFF. The DNA of the CDR3 is TGCGCCAGCAGCTTCGAAGGGGCCGGGGAGCTGTTTTTT. The entire variable domain, with the rest obtained from reference TRBV5-1 and TRBJ2-2, is as follows: KAGVTQTPRYLIKTRGQQVTLSCSPISGHRSVSWYQQTPGQGLQFLFEYFSETQRNKGNFPGRFSGRQFSNSRSEMNVSTLELGDSALYLCASSFEGAGELFFGEGSRLTVL.